This T cell receptor beta chain was sequenced during a study of T-cell reconstitution after alpha-beta-depleted transplantation in children. Findings of the study overall: Several hundred expanded graft clones reportedly supplied alpha-beta T cells about two months after transplant. Most T-cell counts and diversity one year after the transplant came from T cells that were newly produced. For some patients, TCRbeta diversity was high at day 60 because of recipient T cells and thymic progenitors that survived.

There are 14 residues in the CDR3. Germline V gives CDR1 MNHNS, CDR2 SASEGT. TCRbeta library preparation incorporated unique molecular identifiers. TCRdb used MiXCR to reprocess the PCR reads, holding one entry per CDR3 protein. The table lists roughly 500,000 distinct CDR3 sequences, 10% of them singletons. Note on this clonotype: Its antigen is unknown. A read error may be the cause here, since a much bigger clone is one base away.

The receptor's source is a child aged 2 to 15 with inherited bone marrow failure, due to receive a stem cell transplant. The rearrangement uses TRBV6-1 and TRBJ2-5; 7 bases match TRBD1. The sequencing here drew on PBMCs, taken before TCRalphabeta/CD19-depleted stem cell transplant. The CDR3 here is CTSRATGSQETQYF. CDR3 nucleotides: TGTACCAGCAGAGCGACAGGGTCCCAAGAGACCCAGTACTTC.